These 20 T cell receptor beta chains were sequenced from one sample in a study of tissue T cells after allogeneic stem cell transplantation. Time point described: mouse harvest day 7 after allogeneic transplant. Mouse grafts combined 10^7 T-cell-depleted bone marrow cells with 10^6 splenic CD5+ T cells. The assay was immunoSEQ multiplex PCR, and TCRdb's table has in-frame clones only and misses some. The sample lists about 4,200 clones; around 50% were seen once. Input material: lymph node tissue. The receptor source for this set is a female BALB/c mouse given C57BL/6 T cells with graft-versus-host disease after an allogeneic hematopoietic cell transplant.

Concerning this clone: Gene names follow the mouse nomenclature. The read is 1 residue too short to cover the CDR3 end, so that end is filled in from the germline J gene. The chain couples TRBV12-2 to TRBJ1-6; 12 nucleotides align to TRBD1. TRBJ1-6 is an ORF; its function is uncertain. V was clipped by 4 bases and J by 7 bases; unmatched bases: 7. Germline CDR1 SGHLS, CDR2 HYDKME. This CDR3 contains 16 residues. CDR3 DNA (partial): TGTGCCAGCTCCCTCGGGACAGGGGGCCGGAATTCGCCCCTCTAC. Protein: CASSLGTGGRNSPLY. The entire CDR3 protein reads CASSLGTGGRNSPLYF.

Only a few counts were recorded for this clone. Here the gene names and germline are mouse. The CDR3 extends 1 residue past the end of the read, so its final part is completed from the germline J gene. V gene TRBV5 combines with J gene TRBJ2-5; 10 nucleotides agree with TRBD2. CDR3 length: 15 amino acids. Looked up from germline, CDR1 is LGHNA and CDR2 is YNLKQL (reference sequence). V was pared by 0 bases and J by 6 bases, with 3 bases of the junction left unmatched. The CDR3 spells CASSQDLGGRDTQYF. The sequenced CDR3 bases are TGTGCCAGCAGCCAAGATCTGGGGGGGCGGGACACCCAGTAC.

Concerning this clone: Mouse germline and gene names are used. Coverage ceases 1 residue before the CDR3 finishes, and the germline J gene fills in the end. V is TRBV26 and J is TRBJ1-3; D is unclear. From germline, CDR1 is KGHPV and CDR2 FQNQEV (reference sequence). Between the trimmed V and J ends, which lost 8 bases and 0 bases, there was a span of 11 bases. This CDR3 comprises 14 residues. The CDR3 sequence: CASGSGISGNTLYF. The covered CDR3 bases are TGTGCCAGCGGTTCTGGGATTTCTGGAAATACGCTCTAT.

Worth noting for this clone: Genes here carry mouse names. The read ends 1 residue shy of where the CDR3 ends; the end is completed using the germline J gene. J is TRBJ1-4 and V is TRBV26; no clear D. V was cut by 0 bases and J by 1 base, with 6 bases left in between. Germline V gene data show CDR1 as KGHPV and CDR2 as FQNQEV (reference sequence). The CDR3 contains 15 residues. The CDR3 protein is CASSLSTSSNERLFF. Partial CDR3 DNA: TGTGCCAGCAGTCTGTCGACCAGTTCCAACGAAAGATTATTT.

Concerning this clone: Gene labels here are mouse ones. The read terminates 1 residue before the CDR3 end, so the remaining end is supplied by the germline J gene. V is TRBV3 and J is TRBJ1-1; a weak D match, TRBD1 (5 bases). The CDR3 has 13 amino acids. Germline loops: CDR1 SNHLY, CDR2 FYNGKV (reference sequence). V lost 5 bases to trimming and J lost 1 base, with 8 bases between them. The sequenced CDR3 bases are TGTGCCAGCAGCCTCAGGGTGAACACAGAAGTCTTC. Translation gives CASSLRVNTEVF. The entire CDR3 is CASSLRVNTEVFF.

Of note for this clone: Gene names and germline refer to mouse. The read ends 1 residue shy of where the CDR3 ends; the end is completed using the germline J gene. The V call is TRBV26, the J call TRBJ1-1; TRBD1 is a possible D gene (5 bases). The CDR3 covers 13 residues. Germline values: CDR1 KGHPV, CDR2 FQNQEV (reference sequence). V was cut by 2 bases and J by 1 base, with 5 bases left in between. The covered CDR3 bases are TGTGCCAGCAGTCTGCAGGGAAACACAGAAGTCTTC. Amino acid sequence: CASSLQGNTEVF. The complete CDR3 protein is CASSLQGNTEVFF.

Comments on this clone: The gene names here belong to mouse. Here the CDR3 reads CASSLTGKGEVFF. Incomplete CDR3 DNA: TGTGCCAGCAGTCTAACAGGGAAGGGAGAAGTCTTC. The chain joins TRBV26 to TRBJ1-1, with a tentative D call TRBD1 (6 bases). The read terminates 1 residue before the CDR3 end, so the remaining end is supplied by the germline J gene. CDR1 and CDR2 (germline): KGHPV, FQNQEV (reference sequence). The V and J ends lost 3 bases and 7 bases respectively, with 12 bases between them. The CDR3 runs to 13 residues.

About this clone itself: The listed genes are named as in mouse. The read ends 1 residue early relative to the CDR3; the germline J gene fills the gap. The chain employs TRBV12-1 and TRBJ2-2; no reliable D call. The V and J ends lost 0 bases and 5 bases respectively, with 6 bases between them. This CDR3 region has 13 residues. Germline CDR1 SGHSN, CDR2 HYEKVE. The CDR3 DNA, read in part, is TGTGCCAGCTCTCTCGACCCTACCGGGCAGCTCTAC. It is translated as CASSLDPTGQLY. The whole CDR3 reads CASSLDPTGQLYF. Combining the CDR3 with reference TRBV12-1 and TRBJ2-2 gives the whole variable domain DSGVVQSPRHIIKEKGGRSVLTCIPISGHSNVVWYQQTLGKELKFLIQHYEKVERDKGFLPSRFSVQQFDDYHSEMNMSALELEDSAMYFCASSLDPTGQLYFGEGSKLTVL.

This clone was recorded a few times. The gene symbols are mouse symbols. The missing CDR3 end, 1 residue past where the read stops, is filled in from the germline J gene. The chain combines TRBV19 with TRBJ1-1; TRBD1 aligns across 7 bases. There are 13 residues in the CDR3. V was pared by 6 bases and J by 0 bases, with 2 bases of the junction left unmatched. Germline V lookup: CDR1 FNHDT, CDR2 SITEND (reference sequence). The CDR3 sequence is CASIGTANTEVFF. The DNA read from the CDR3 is TGTGCCAGCATCGGGACAGCAAACACAGAAGTCTTC.

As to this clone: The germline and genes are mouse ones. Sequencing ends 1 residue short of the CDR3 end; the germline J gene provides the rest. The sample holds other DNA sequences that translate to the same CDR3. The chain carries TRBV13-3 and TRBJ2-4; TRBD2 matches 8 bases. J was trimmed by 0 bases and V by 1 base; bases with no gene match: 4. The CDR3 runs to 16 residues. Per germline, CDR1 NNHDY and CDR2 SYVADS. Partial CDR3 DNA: TGTGCCAGCAGTGATAACTGGGGGTCTAGTCAAAACACCTTGTAC. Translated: CASSDNWGSSQNTLY. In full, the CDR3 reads CASSDNWGSSQNTLYF.

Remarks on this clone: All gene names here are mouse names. Incomplete CDR3 DNA: TGTGCCAGCGGTGATAGGGATCAAAACACCTTGTAC. Translation gives CASGDRDQNTLY. In full, the CDR3 is CASGDRDQNTLYF. This chain links TRBV13-2 with TRBJ2-4; no reliable D call. The CDR3 end falls 1 residue outside the read, so it is completed with the germline J gene. Germline CDR1 reads NNHNN; CDR2 reads SYGAGS (reference sequence). The germline V and J ends were trimmed by 1 base and 2 bases, with 5 bases remaining between them. CDR3 length: 13 residues.

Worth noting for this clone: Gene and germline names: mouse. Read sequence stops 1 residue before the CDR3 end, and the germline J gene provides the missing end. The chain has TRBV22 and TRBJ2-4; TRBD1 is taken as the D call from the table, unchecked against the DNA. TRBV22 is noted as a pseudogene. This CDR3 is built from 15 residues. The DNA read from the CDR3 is TGTGCCAGCAGTTGGGACAGGGGTAGTCAAAACACCTTGTAC. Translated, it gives CASSWDRGSQNTLY. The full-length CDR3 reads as CASSWDRGSQNTLYF.

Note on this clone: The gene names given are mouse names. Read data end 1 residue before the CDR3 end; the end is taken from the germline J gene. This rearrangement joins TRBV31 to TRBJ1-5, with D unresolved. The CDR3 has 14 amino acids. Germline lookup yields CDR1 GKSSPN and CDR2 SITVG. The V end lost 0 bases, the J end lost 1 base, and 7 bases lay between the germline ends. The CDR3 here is CAWSLGQNNQAPLF. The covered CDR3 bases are TGTGCCTGGAGTCTCGGGCAAAACAACCAGGCTCCGCTT.

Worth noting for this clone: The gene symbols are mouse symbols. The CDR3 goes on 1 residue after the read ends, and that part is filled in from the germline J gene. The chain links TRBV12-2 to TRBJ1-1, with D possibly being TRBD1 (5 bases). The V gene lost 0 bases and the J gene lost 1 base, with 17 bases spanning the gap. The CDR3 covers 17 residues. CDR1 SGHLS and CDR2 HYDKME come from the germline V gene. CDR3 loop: CASSLAPPGRVNTEVFF. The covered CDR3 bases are TGTGCCAGCTCTCTCGCGCCCCCGGGACGGGTAAACACAGAAGTCTTC.

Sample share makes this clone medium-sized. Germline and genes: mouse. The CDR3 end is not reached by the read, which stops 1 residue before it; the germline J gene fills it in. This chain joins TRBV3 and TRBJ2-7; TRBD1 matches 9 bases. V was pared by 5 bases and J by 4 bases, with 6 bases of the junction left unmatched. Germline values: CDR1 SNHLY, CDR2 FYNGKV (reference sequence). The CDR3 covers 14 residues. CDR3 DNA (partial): TGTGCCAGCAGCCCCCGACAGGGGGGGTATGAACAGTAC. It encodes CASSPRQGGYEQY. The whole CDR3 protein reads CASSPRQGGYEQYF.

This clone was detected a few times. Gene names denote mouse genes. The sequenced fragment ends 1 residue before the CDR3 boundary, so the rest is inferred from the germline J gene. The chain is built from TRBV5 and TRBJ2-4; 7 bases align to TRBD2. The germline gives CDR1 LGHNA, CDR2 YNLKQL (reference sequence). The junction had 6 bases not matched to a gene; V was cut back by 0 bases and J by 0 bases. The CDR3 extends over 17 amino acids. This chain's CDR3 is CASSQDLGGSSQNTLYF. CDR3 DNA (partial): TGTGCCAGCAGCCAAGATCTTGGGGGGTCTAGTCAAAACACCTTGTAC.

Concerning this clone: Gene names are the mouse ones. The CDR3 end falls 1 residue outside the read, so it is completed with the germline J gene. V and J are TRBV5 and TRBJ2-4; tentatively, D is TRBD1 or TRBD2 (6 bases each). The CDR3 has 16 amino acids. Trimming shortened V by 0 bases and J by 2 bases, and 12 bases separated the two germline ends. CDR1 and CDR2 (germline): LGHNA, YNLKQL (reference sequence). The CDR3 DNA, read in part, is TGTGCCAGCAGCCAAGAGTGGGGGCGCTCTCAAAACACCTTGTAC. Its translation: CASSQEWGRSQNTLY. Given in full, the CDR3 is CASSQEWGRSQNTLYF.

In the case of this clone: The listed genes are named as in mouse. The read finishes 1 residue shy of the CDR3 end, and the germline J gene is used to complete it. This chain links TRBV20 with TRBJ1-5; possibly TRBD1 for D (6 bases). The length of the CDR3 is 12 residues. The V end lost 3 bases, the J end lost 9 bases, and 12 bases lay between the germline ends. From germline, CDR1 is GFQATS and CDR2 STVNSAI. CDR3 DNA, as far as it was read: TGTGGTGCTAGAGAGCAGGGGAGGGCTCCGCTT. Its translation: CGAREQGRAPL. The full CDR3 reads CGAREQGRAPLF.

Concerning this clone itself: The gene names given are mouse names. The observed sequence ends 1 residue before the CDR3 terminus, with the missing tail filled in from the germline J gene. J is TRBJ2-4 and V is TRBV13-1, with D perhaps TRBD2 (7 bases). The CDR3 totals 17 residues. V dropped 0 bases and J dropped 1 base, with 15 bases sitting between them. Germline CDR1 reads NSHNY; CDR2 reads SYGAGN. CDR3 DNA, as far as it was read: TGTGCCAGCAGTGATGCAAGGGGGGCGCGCCGTCAAAACACCTTGTAC. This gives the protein CASSDARGARRQNTLY. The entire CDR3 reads CASSDARGARRQNTLYF.

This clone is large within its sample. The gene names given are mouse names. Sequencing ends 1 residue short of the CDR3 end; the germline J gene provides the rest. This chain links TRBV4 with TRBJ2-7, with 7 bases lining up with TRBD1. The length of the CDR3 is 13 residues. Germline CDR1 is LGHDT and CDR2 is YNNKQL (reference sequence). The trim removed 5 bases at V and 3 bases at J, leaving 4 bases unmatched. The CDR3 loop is CASSRDRFYEQYF. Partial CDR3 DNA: TGTGCCAGCAGCCGGGACAGATTCTATGAACAGTAC.